Each of the 31 T cell receptor beta chains below was sequenced from the same sample in a study of T-cell memory formation after mild COVID-19. TCRdb re-derived calls from the 5' RACE reads in MiXCR, one entry per CDR3 protein. The sample has approximately 190,000 distinct CDR3 sequences; approximately 20% are singletons. The material sequenced was PBMCs or a T cell subset sorted from them (not recorded which). The source is an adult woman who had mild COVID-19 (a few samples of this study predate the infection). Cell type and time point are not known.

This clonotype was picked up a small number of times. The genes are TRBV5-1 and TRBJ2-7, with D possibly matching TRBD2 (5 bases). CDR1 is SGHRS, CDR2 YFSETQ, per germline. This CDR3 comprises 13 residues. V lost 0 bases to trimming and J lost 7 bases, with 11 bases between them. The CDR3 reads CASSLVPTREQYF. The CDR3 nucleotides read TGCGCCAGCAGCTTGGTTCCCACTAGAGAGCAGTACTTC.

The chain employs TRBV6-5 and TRBJ1-3, with a weak D call TRBD1 (6 bases). Germline V gene data show CDR1 as MNHEY and CDR2 as SVGAGI. V was shortened by 10 bases and J by 4 bases, with 14 bases between the two germline ends. The CDR3 totals 13 residues. This chain's CDR3 is CAKRGAGGNTIYF. The CDR3 nucleotides read TGTGCCAAACGGGGGGCCGGAGGAAACACCATATATTTT.

The chain has TRBV5-1 and TRBJ1-1; D gene uncertain. This CDR3 is built from 14 residues. The ends were cut back, 3 bases at V and 3 bases at J, with 12 bases in the middle. The germline gives CDR1 SGHRS, CDR2 YFSETQ. The CDR3, as DNA: TGCGCCAGCAGCTCCAGCCGCTGGGACACTGAAGCTTTCTTT. It is translated as CASSSSRWDTEAFF.

This CDR3 reads CASSLGTSGRGEQFF. The CDR3 coding sequence is TGTGCCAGCTCCCTTGGGACTAGCGGAAGGGGTGAGCAGTTCTTC. The genes are TRBV18 and TRBJ2-1; 11 bases fit TRBD2. Germline CDR1 KGHSH, CDR2 LQKENI. The CDR3 spans 15 residues. V lost 6 bases to trimming and J lost 9 bases; unmatched junction nucleotides: 10.

This clonotype appeared a few times. CDR3 amino acids: CASSAPTSYEQYF. For the CDR3, the DNA is TGTGCCAGCAGCGCACCTACCTCCTACGAGCAGTACTTC. The gene calls are TRBV7-2 and TRBJ2-7; D uncertain. The length of the CDR3 is 13 residues. Deletions cut 5 bases from V and 0 bases from J, with 8 bases between. Germline values: CDR1 SGHTA, CDR2 FQGNSA.

This clonotype was counted only a few times. V is TRBV20-1 and J is TRBJ1-1; the match to TRBD1 covers 7 bases. With 2 bases clipped from V and 2 bases from J, the junction kept 14 bases outside the gene matches. The CDR3 is 17 residues long. The germline gives CDR1 DFQATT, CDR2 SNEGSKA (reference sequence). CDR3 in DNA: TGCAGTGCTAGAAGTGTCTGGCAGGGGGTAGGAAACACTGAAGCTTTCTTT. Amino acid sequence: CSARSVWQGVGNTEAFF.

About this clonotype itself: The junction does not match germline at one end; this may be a read error. The V call is TRBV5-6, the J call TRBJ1-1; 9 bases are a match to TRBD1. The CDR3 totals 16 residues. From germline, CDR1 is SGHDT and CDR2 YYEEEE. The CDR3 DNA reads TGTGCCAGCAACTTGGAGAGGGCCGGGACAGGGACAAAAGCTTTCTTT. Its protein is CASNLERAGTGTKAFF.

This clonotype was detected ten times or more. V is TRBV7-9 and J is TRBJ2-2; the D is unclear. The CDR3 has 13 residues. Trimming stripped 0 bases from V and 5 bases from J, with 4 bases between. CDR1 and CDR2 from the germline V gene are SEHNR and FQNEAQ (reference sequence). The CDR3 here is CASSLAGTGELFF. CDR3 DNA: TGTGCCAGCAGCTTAGCAGGGACCGGGGAGCTGTTTTTT.

The chain couples TRBV5-1 to TRBJ1-2; no clear D. Germline CDR1 is SGHRS and CDR2 is YFSETQ. CDR3 length: 14 residues. Trimming removed 1 base from V and 4 bases from J, with 11 bases in between. CDR3 amino acids: CASSLRVEVYGYTF. DNA for the CDR3: TGCGCCAGCAGCTTGAGGGTAGAGGTCTATGGCTACACCTTC.

This clonotype has only a few counts. V usage is TRBV6-6 and J usage is TRBJ1-6; D gene uncertain. This CDR3 has 17 residues. In germline, CDR1 is MNHNY, CDR2 SVGAGI (reference sequence). V was trimmed by 0 bases and J by 6 bases, leaving 15 bases between them. DNA for the CDR3: TGTGCCAGCAGTTACTCGCGAGGTGTGGATCCTAATTCACCCCTCCACTTT. Its translation is CASSYSRGVDPNSPLHF.

The rearrangement uses TRBV7-3 and TRBJ1-2; D is perhaps TRBD1 (5 bases). The CDR3 contains 13 residues. Germline V gene sequence: CDR1 SGHTA, CDR2 FQGTGA. Trimming removed 3 bases at V and 6 bases at J, with 11 bases between. In DNA, the CDR3 is TGTGCCAGCAGCTTTCGGGGAGGGGATGGCTACACCTTC. This encodes CASSFRGGDGYTF.

The gene calls are TRBV2 and TRBJ2-7; 10 nucleotides line up with TRBD1. This CDR3 has 14 residues. Germline trimming cut 10 bases from V and 2 bases from J; bases unmatched to any gene: 8. In germline, CDR1 is SNHLY, CDR2 FYNNEI. The CDR3 here is CATRRTGGAYEQYF. In DNA, the CDR3 is TGTGCCACCCGGAGGACAGGGGGAGCCTACGAGCAGTACTTC. The whole variable domain, filled in from reference TRBV2 and TRBJ2-7, reads EPEVTQTPSHQVTQMGQEVILRCVPISNHLYFYWYRQILGQKVEFLVSFYNNEISEKSEIFDDQFSVERPDGSNFTLKIRSTKLEDSAMYFCATRRTGGAYEQYFGPGTRLTVT.

This clonotype turned up a few times. The chain uses TRBV20-1 and TRBJ2-3, with 7 bases aligning to TRBD2. This CDR3 has 14 residues. CDR1 and CDR2 from the germline V gene are DFQATT and SNEGSKA (reference sequence). Trimming cost V 2 bases and J 2 bases; bases outside gene matches: 4. The CDR3 sequence is CSARKAGVTDTQYF. The DNA of the CDR3 is TGCAGTGCTAGAAAGGCGGGAGTCACAGATACGCAGTATTTT.

This clonotype was picked up a small number of times. The rearrangement links TRBV5-1 to TRBJ1-1, with unresolved D. This CDR3 comprises 15 residues. The germline V and J ends were trimmed by 1 base and 1 base, with 11 bases remaining between them. Germline V gene lookup returns CDR1 SGHRS and CDR2 YFSETQ. The CDR3 DNA sequence: TGCGCCAGCAGCTTGAGAGATCGGAGGAACACTGAAGCTTTCTTT. It yields the protein CASSLRDRRNTEAFF. Combining the CDR3 with reference TRBV5-1 and TRBJ1-1 gives the whole variable domain KAGVTQTPRYLIKTRGQQVTLSCSPISGHRSVSWYQQTPGQGLQFLFEYFSETQRNKGNFPGRFSGRQFSNSRSEMNVSTLELGDSALYLCASSLRDRRNTEAFFGQGTRLTVV.

CDR3 in amino acids: CASSQEPPGSGAYNEQFF. Here the CDR3 DNA reads TGCGCCAGCAGCCAAGAACCCCCCGGTAGCGGAGCCTACAATGAGCAGTTCTTC. The rearrangement joins TRBV4-3 to TRBJ2-1; possibly TRBD2 for D (6 bases). The CDR3 consists of 18 residues. V was cut by 0 bases and J by 2 bases, with 17 bases left in between. Germline-derived CDR1 and CDR2 are LGHNA and YSLEER.

A few counts support this clonotype. The V and J genes are TRBV9 and TRBJ2-3; D unclear. Germline loops: CDR1 SGDLS, CDR2 YYNGEE. V dropped 4 bases and J dropped 6 bases, with 12 bases sitting between them. The CDR3 contains 13 residues. Here the CDR3 reads CASSPSSKDTQYF. Written as DNA, the CDR3 is TGTGCCAGCAGCCCCAGTTCTAAGGATACGCAGTATTTT.

This clonotype has a handful of counts. The V and J genes are TRBV5-1 and TRBJ1-2, with unresolved D. The CDR3 covers 14 residues. Per germline, CDR1 SGHRS and CDR2 YFSETQ. The V end was cut by 0 bases, the J end by 7 bases, with 13 bases between. The CDR3 DNA reads as TGCGCCAGCAGCTTGGAAGGACCCGCGGGTGGCTACACCTTC. Translated, it gives CASSLEGPAGGYTF.

The chain employs TRBV9 and TRBJ2-2, with D unresolved. Germline assignment: CDR1 SGDLS and CDR2 YYNGEE. The CDR3 length is 16 residues. Trimming took 0 bases from V and 2 from J, leaving 11 bases between them. CDR3 residues: CASSVAPTLNTGELFF. The CDR3 DNA is TGTGCCAGCAGCGTAGCTCCGACATTAAACACCGGGGAGCTGTTTTTT.

The chain joins TRBV6-6 to TRBJ2-5; D remains ambiguous. CDR1 MNHNY and CDR2 SVGAGI come from the germline V gene (reference sequence). V lost 8 bases and J lost 0, with 10 bases in between. The CDR3 covers 13 residues. The CDR3, as DNA: TGTGCCAGCGATAAGCAGGACCAAGAGACCCAGTACTTC. Translated: CASDKQDQETQYF.

This clonotype was seen only a few times. The chain's CDR3 is CASSQGVAGADTQYF. CDR3 nucleotide sequence: TGTGCCAGCAGCCAAGGGGTCGCGGGGGCAGATACGCAGTATTTT. This chain uses TRBV4-2 with TRBJ2-3; 7 bases agree with TRBD2. CDR3 length: 15 residues. Germline V gene lookup returns CDR1 LGHNA and CDR2 YNFKEQ. The ends lost 1 base at V and 4 bases at J; junction bases unmatched: 5.

The table lists this clonotype with a few counts. J is TRBJ2-3 and V is TRBV7-8, with 8 bases lining up with TRBD2. Germline loops: CDR1 SGHVS, CDR2 FQNEAQ. The length of the CDR3 is 16 residues. V trimming: 3 bases; J trimming: 0 bases; junction bases outside the gene matches: 5. The CDR3 sequence is CASSFLSGASTDTQYF. The CDR3 DNA reads TGTGCCAGCAGCTTCCTTAGCGGGGCTAGCACAGATACGCAGTATTTT.

This clonotype turned up a few times. J is TRBJ2-2 and V is TRBV29-1; D is possibly TRBD1 (6 bases). CDR3 size: 14 residues. The V end was cut by 7 bases, the J end by 4 bases, with 16 bases between. Germline CDR1 and CDR2: SQVTM and ANQGSEA. This CDR3 is CSALPTGITGELFF. The CDR3 DNA reads as TGCAGCGCCTTGCCAACAGGGATCACCGGGGAGCTGTTTTTT.

This clonotype was counted between two and nine times. The chain carries TRBV12-3 or TRBV12-4 and TRBJ2-5; D possibly uses TRBD1 or TRBD2 (5 bases each). This CDR3 spans 13 amino acids. V lost 4 bases and J 2 bases, leaving 8 bases between the germline ends. The CDR3, as DNA: TGTGCCAGCAGTTGGGACCAGCAAGAGACCCAGTACTTC. Amino acids: CASSWDQQETQYF.

This clonotype turned up a few times. V is TRBV2 and J is TRBJ2-7, with no clear D. With 0 bases removed from V and 0 bases from J, the gap between germline ends came to 9 bases. The germline gives CDR1 SNHLY, CDR2 FYNNEI. The CDR3 has 15 amino acids. The chain's CDR3 is CASSEAERSSYEQYF. In nucleotides, the CDR3 is TGTGCCAGCAGTGAAGCGGAAAGGAGCTCCTACGAGCAGTACTTC.

This clonotype was observed a few times. This chain joins TRBV5-4 and TRBJ1-2, with D possibly matching TRBD1 (5 bases). Germline CDR1 SGHNT, CDR2 YYREEE (reference sequence). V lost 0 bases and J 4 bases, leaving 7 bases between the germline ends. This CDR3 is built from 13 residues. The CDR3 here is CASSLEGTYGYTF. Written as DNA, the CDR3 is TGTGCCAGCAGCTTGGAGGGGACCTATGGCTACACCTTC.

In this sample, this clonotype turned up a few times. The chain is built from TRBV12-3 or TRBV12-4 and TRBJ2-3, with 10 bases that match TRBD2. The V segment lost 6 bases and the J segment 9 bases; nucleotides outside the gene matches: 9. CDR3 length: 14 amino acids. CDR3 coding DNA: TGTGCCAGCAGGGCCGGGACTAGCGTCGGGACGCAGTATTTT. Protein sequence: CASRAGTSVGTQYF.

V usage is TRBV20-1 and J usage is TRBJ2-5; D is ambiguous. CDR3 length: 12 amino acids. Germline loops: CDR1 DFQATT, CDR2 SNEGSKA (reference sequence). Trimming took off 4 bases at V and 5 bases at J, with 11 bases between the two ends. The chain's CDR3 is CSAIEIGETQYF. DNA for the CDR3: TGCAGTGCTATTGAGATTGGGGAGACCCAGTACTTC.

The chain is built from TRBV20-1 and TRBJ2-6, with a possible D match to TRBD2 (6 bases). The V end was cut by 8 bases, the J end by 0 bases, with 14 bases between. The CDR3 is made up of 15 amino acids. Germline-derived CDR1 and CDR2 are DFQATT and SNEGSKA (reference sequence). The CDR3 bases are TGCAGTCCGACTAGTGGCAGCTCTGGGGCCAACGTCCTGACTTTC. It is translated as CSPTSGSSGANVLTF.

The V and J genes are TRBV18 and TRBJ2-3; possibly TRBD1 or TRBD2 for D (5 bases each). Between the trimmed V and J ends, which lost 3 bases and 2 bases, there was a span of 9 bases. The CDR3 loop spans 14 amino acids. The V gene's germline CDR1 is KGHSH and CDR2 LQKENI. The CDR3 sequence: CASSPTGTTDTQYF. For the CDR3, the DNA is TGTGCCAGCTCACCCACCGGGACCACAGATACGCAGTATTTT.

V usage is TRBV7-2 and J usage is TRBJ1-5; D not resolved. This CDR3 is 14 amino acids long. Germline V gene lookup returns CDR1 SGHTA and CDR2 FQGNSA. The V end was cut by 1 base, the J end by 2 bases, with 6 bases between. CDR3 sequence: CASSLEAGNQPQHF. The CDR3 DNA sequence: TGTGCCAGCAGCTTAGAGGCAGGCAATCAGCCCCAGCATTTT.

The chain has TRBV6-2 or TRBV6-3 and TRBJ2-7, with 9 nucleotides matching TRBD1. The CDR3 loop spans 15 amino acids. Germline-derived CDR1 and CDR2 are MNHEY and SVGEGT. The J segment lost 4 bases and the V segment lost 6 bases, leaving 10 bases of the junction unmatched. DNA for the CDR3: TGTGCCAGCAGCTCCGCCGGGACAGGGTTGTACGAGCAGTACTTC. Its protein is CASSSAGTGLYEQYF.